This TCR beta chain derives from a study of blood T cell repertoires in COVID-19. Study-wide context: Donors in the United States, Italy and Spain gave samples during acute or convalescent COVID-19. PBMCs, B-cell-depleted T cells, or T cells provided the cDNA or gDNA that made up the material.

Original analysis: From reference gene primer amplification, estimates of nucleated cell counts were derived. Measured with immunoSEQ multiplex PCR; TCRdb has only the in-frame clones, and not every one. The V and J calls and clone size come from that table; D and trimming were worked out from the DNA. The profile shows tens of thousands of clones, 86% of them singletons. The germline gives CDR1 MNHEY, CDR2 SMNVEV (reference sequence). The CDR3 totals 14 residues. V was pared by 4 bases and J by 0 bases, with 2 bases of the junction left unmatched. This clonotype was sampled from a human donor in a cohort sampled during active COVID-19. The J gene is TRBJ1-1, the V gene TRBV27; the match to TRBD1 covers 7 bases. Material for sequencing was peripheral blood. CDR3 protein: CASSWGTVNTEAFF. The CDR3 nucleotides read TGTGCCAGCAGTTGGGGGACAGTGAACACTGAAGCTTTCTTT.